The 26 T cell receptor beta chains below all came from one sample that was sequenced in a study of identical twins. TCRdb redid the calling of the 5' RACE reads with MiXCR, one entry per CDR3 protein. This table has around 550,000 distinct CDR3 sequences, around 15% appearing once. The sample also formed part of further work on yellow fever vaccine responses in identical twins.

The sequenced sample consisted of CD4+ T cells sorted from blood. Receptors originate from a woman aged 18 to 35 in good health.

The chain carries TRBV27 and TRBJ2-1, with TRBD2 matching 10 bases. CDR1 and CDR2 (germline): MNHEY, SMNVEV (reference sequence). With 6 bases clipped from V and 4 bases from J, the junction kept 6 bases outside the gene matches. The CDR3 contains 15 residues. CDR3 in DNA: TGTGCCAGCAGGAGCGGGGGGGCGGAATACAATGAGCAGTTCTTC. Protein product: CASRSGGAEYNEQFF.

The genes are TRBV5-1 and TRBJ2-2, with D perhaps TRBD2 (6 bases). Trimming removed 5 bases at V and 4 bases at J, with 15 bases between. The CDR3 extends over 15 amino acids. In germline, CDR1 is SGHRS, CDR2 YFSETQ. CDR3 loop: CASSSWDLTTGELFF. In DNA, the CDR3 is TGCGCCAGCAGTTCCTGGGACTTAACCACCGGGGAGCTGTTTTTT. The whole variable domain, filled in from reference TRBV5-1 and TRBJ2-2, reads KAGVTQTPRYLIKTRGQQVTLSCSPISGHRSVSWYQQTPGQGLQFLFEYFSETQRNKGNFPGRFSGRQFSNSRSEMNVSTLELGDSALYLCASSSWDLTTGELFFGEGSRLTVL.

The chain has TRBV9 and TRBJ2-3; 11 nucleotides align to TRBD2. V shed 0 bases, J shed 1 base, and the junction held 10 bases outside the gene matches. Germline lookup yields CDR1 SGDLS and CDR2 YYNGEE. The CDR3 has 19 residues. CDR3 protein: CASSVAVTSGIAGTDTQYF. Written as DNA, the CDR3 is TGTGCCAGCAGCGTAGCGGTGACTAGCGGGATAGCTGGCACAGATACGCAGTATTTT.

The V and J genes are TRBV6-5 and TRBJ2-4; 12 bases are a match to TRBD1. Germline V gene data show CDR1 as MNHEY and CDR2 as SVGAGI. The CDR3 sequence is 15 residues long. The J segment lost 9 bases and the V segment lost 0 bases, leaving 3 bases of the junction unmatched. The CDR3 protein is CASSYSGTGGVIQYF. The CDR3 nucleotides read TGTGCCAGCAGTTACTCAGGGACAGGGGGCGTCATTCAGTACTTC.

The rearrangement uses TRBV20-1 and TRBJ2-1, with 7 bases fitting TRBD2. The CDR3 totals 14 residues. V gave up 6 bases and J gave up 4 bases; unmatched junction bases: 9. CDR1 DFQATT and CDR2 SNEGSKA come from the germline V gene (reference sequence). The CDR3 spells CSAVARGIYNEQFF. For the CDR3, the DNA is TGCAGTGCAGTAGCGCGGGGGATATACAATGAGCAGTTCTTC.

In this sample, this clonotype turned up many times. CDR3 DNA sequence: TGTGCCAGCAGCAACCCCGGGACAGGGCCCTCTGGGGCCAACGTCCTGACTTTC. It codes for CASSNPGTGPSGANVLTF. The chain couples TRBV3-1 to TRBJ2-6; 9 bases line up with TRBD1. Germline values: CDR1 LGHDT, CDR2 YNNKEL (reference sequence). The CDR3 length is 18 residues. Losses at the gene ends were 5 bases for V and 0 bases for J; bases not matched to a gene: 8.

This chain uses TRBV5-1 with TRBJ2-7; maybe TRBD2 (5 bases). V dropped 4 bases and J dropped 0 bases, with 11 bases sitting between them. This CDR3 is built from 14 residues. Looked up from germline, CDR1 is SGHRS and CDR2 is YFSETQ. This CDR3 reads CASSGRGGSYEQYF. The CDR3 DNA is TGCGCCAGCAGCGGACGGGGTGGCTCCTACGAGCAGTACTTC.

This rearrangement joins TRBV10-3 to TRBJ2-3; D might be TRBD1 (5 bases). The V end lost 8 bases, the J end lost 1 base, and 10 bases lay between the germline ends. Germline lookup yields CDR1 ENHRY and CDR2 SYGVKD. The CDR3 extends over 13 amino acids. The CDR3 protein is CAIQGVGTDTQYF. CDR3 DNA sequence: TGTGCCATCCAGGGTGTCGGCACAGATACGCAGTATTTT.

The chain recombines TRBV3-1 with TRBJ2-5, with D maybe TRBD1 (5 bases). The CDR3 has 15 residues. Germline lookup yields CDR1 LGHDT and CDR2 YNNKEL (reference sequence). V lost 1 base and J lost 1, with 10 bases in between. This CDR3 reads CASSQGWGSQETQYF. CDR3 in DNA: TGTGCCAGCAGCCAAGGATGGGGCAGCCAAGAGACCCAGTACTTC.

Comments on this clonotype: One junction end does not reproduce the germline sequence, and a read error may be involved. For the CDR3, the DNA is TGTGCCTGCAGTTTTAGTCGTATTGGGACAGGGTTGGACAATGAGCAGTTCTTC. Protein: CACSFSRIGTGLDNEQFF. This rearrangement joins TRBV3-1 to TRBJ2-1; 9 nucleotides match TRBD1. CDR3 length: 18 residues. Per the germline V gene, CDR1 is LGHDT and CDR2 is YNNKEL (reference sequence).

In nucleotides, the CDR3 is TGTGCCAGCAGTCCCACGAGCCTATGGGGCGGGACGGACACCGGGGAGCTGTTTTTT. Protein: CASSPTSLWGGTDTGELFF. The gene calls are TRBV28 and TRBJ2-2; D is possibly TRBD2 (6 bases). Germline V gene data show CDR1 as MDHEN and CDR2 as SYDVKM. Trimming took 5 bases from V and 3 from J, leaving 25 bases between them. The CDR3 runs 19 residues. Full variable domain (remainder filled in from reference TRBV28 and TRBJ2-2): DVKVTQSSRYLVKRTGEKVFLECVQDMDHENMFWYRQDPGLGLRLIYFSYDVKMKEKGDIPEGYSVSREKKERFSLILESASTNQTSMYLCASSPTSLWGGTDTGELFFGEGSRLTVL.

The chain recombines TRBV10-3 with TRBJ2-3, with 10 bases lining up with TRBD1. This CDR3 has 16 residues. CDR1 and CDR2 from the germline V gene are ENHRY and SYGVKD. V lost 4 bases and J lost 3; bases outside the gene matches: 7. The CDR3 DNA reads as TGTGCCATCAGTGCGCGGGGACAGGGGACAACAGATACGCAGTATTTT. Its translation: CAISARGQGTTDTQYF.

The chain combines TRBV6-1 with TRBJ2-7, with D possibly TRBD1 on 5 matching bases. Germline CDR1 and CDR2: MNHNS and SASEGT. The V and J ends lost 6 bases and 3 bases respectively, with 21 bases between them. The CDR3 extends over 16 amino acids. The CDR3 DNA reads as TGTGCCAGCAGGATCTACAGGACCCTCGGCTACTACGAGCAGTACTTC. Translating gives CASRIYRTLGYYEQYF.

This rearrangement joins TRBV5-1 to TRBJ2-5; D is perhaps TRBD2 (5 bases). The germline CDR1 and CDR2 sequences are SGHRS and YFSETQ. Trimming took 0 bases from V and 0 from J, leaving 18 bases between them. The CDR3 covers 18 residues. CDR3 DNA sequence: TGCGCCAGCAGCTTGGGCCTCGGCCAAGCGGTCCACCAAGAGACCCAGTACTTC. Its translation: CASSLGLGQAVHQETQYF.

The rearrangement links TRBV6-2 or TRBV6-3 to TRBJ1-2, with no clear D. Trimming pared 2 bases from V and 3 bases from J, leaving 19 bases between. CDR3 length equals 17 residues. Germline assignment: CDR1 MNHEY and CDR2 SVGEGT. The CDR3 coding sequence is TGTGCCAGCAGTTACGACACCAAAAGGCGGGGTTACTATGGCTACACCTTC. It specifies CASSYDTKRRGYYGYTF.

The J gene is TRBJ2-3, the V gene TRBV15; D gene unclear. Trimming left V 3 bases short and J 3 bases short, with 10 bases between. Germline V gene data show CDR1 as LNHNV and CDR2 as YYDKDF (reference sequence). The CDR3 totals 14 residues. The CDR3 loop is CATSRALQTDTQYF. The CDR3 DNA sequence: TGTGCCACCAGCAGGGCCCTTCAAACAGATACGCAGTATTTT. The full variable domain, rest sourced from reference TRBV15 and TRBJ2-3, is DAMVIQNPRYQVTQFGKPVTLSCSQTLNHNVMYWYQQKSSQAPKLLFHYYDKDFNNEADTPDNFQSRRPNTSFCFLDIRSPGLGDTAMYLCATSRALQTDTQYFGPGTRLTVL.

The rearrangement joins TRBV25-1 to TRBJ2-7, with 9 bases lining up with TRBD2. J lost 3 bases, V lost 3 bases, and 6 bases had no gene match. Germline-derived CDR1 and CDR2 are MGHDK and SYGVNS. This CDR3 is 15 amino acids long. The CDR3 reads CASSDRASGIYEQYF. The CDR3 DNA follows: TGTGCCAGCAGTGATCGGGCTAGCGGGATCTACGAGCAGTACTTC.

This clonotype appeared a few times. V usage is TRBV12-3 or TRBV12-4 and J usage is TRBJ1-2, with D possibly matching TRBD1 (5 bases). V lost 1 base and J lost 10, with 16 bases in between. The CDR3 has 14 amino acids. Written as DNA, the CDR3 is TGTGCCAGCAGTTTAGGGACACCCCTACATTCCTACACCTTC. Translating it yields CASSLGTPLHSYTF.

The V and J genes are TRBV7-2 and TRBJ2-7, with D perhaps TRBD1 (6 bases). Trimming removed 5 bases from V and 0 bases from J, with 11 bases in between. This CDR3 has 14 amino acids. Germline CDR1 is SGHTA and CDR2 is FQGNSA. For the CDR3, the DNA is TGTGCCAGCAGCCCCACAGGGATCTCCTACGAGCAGTACTTC. It translates to CASSPTGISYEQYF.

The gene calls are TRBV7-9 and TRBJ2-3; TRBD1 or TRBD2 may be the D gene (6 bases each). The ends were cut back, 5 bases at V and 2 bases at J, with 14 bases in the middle. The CDR3 is made up of 15 amino acids. The V gene's germline CDR1 is SEHNR and CDR2 FQNEAQ (reference sequence). Here the CDR3 DNA reads TGTGCCAGCAGCGACAGGAGGGGAAACACAGATACGCAGTATTTT. Protein sequence: CASSDRRGNTDTQYF.

The sample holds many counts of this clonotype. The V and J genes are TRBV9 and TRBJ1-4, with no clear D. V was shortened by 0 bases and J by 0 bases, with 3 bases between the two germline ends. CDR1 SGDLS and CDR2 YYNGEE come from the germline V gene. The CDR3 is made up of 14 amino acids. The CDR3 loop is CASSVGATNEKLFF. The CDR3 DNA follows: TGTGCCAGCAGCGTAGGGGCAACTAATGAAAAACTGTTTTTT.

The chain combines TRBV15 with TRBJ2-3, with 9 bases that match TRBD1. This CDR3 is built from 16 residues. Germline loops: CDR1 LNHNV, CDR2 YYDKDF (reference sequence). V shed 0 bases and J 6 bases; nucleotides not matched to a gene: 7. CDR3 coding DNA: TGTGCCACCAGCAGAGATTATGGACAGGGGTTGGATACGCAGTATTTT. Translation: CATSRDYGQGLDTQYF.

The V gene is TRBV12-3 or TRBV12-4, the J gene TRBJ2-2; no definite D call. Trimming shortened V by 3 bases and J by 5 bases, and 16 bases separated the two germline ends. This CDR3 is 16 amino acids long. The CDR3 is CASSFYPSPGTGELFF. Written as DNA, the CDR3 is TGTGCCAGCAGTTTTTATCCGTCTCCCGGGACCGGGGAGCTGTTTTTT.

This chain uses TRBV12-3 or TRBV12-4 with TRBJ2-7; no firm D call. The CDR3 has 14 residues. Trimming removed 4 bases from V and 9 bases from J, with 19 bases in between. For the CDR3, the DNA is TGTGCCAGCAGTTCGGGTCCCCAAGCCGCCGGGCAGTACTTC. This codes for CASSSGPQAAGQYF.

This clonotype was seen more than once but under ten times. The genes are TRBV7-8 and TRBJ2-1; tentatively, D is TRBD2 (5 bases). The CDR3 has 15 residues. The V gene lost 0 bases and the J gene lost 8 bases, with 14 bases spanning the gap. Germline-derived CDR1 and CDR2 are SGHVS and FQNEAQ. The CDR3 loop is CASSLAWEPGDEQFF. CDR3 nucleotide sequence: TGTGCCAGCAGCTTAGCTTGGGAGCCCGGGGATGAGCAGTTCTTC. The full variable domain, completed using reference TRBV7-8 and TRBJ2-1, is GAGVSQSPRYKVAKRGQDVALRCDPISGHVSLFWYQQALGQGPEFLTYFQNEAQLDKSGLPSDRFFAERPEGSVSTLKIQRTQQEDSAVYLCASSLAWEPGDEQFFGPGTRLTVL.

This clonotype was seen only a few times. The chain carries TRBV28 and TRBJ2-1, with 7 bases identical to TRBD2. This CDR3 is 16 amino acids long. The V gene's germline CDR1 is MDHEN and CDR2 SYDVKM. V lost 5 bases to trimming and J lost 4 bases; unmatched junction nucleotides: 11. CDR3 sequence (DNA): TGTGCCAGCAGTCCCTTGGGGGAGGGCCGGTACAATGAGCAGTTCTTC. It yields the protein CASSPLGEGRYNEQFF. The complete variable domain, with remaining parts taken from reference TRBV28 and TRBJ2-1, reads DVKVTQSSRYLVKRTGEKVFLECVQDMDHENMFWYRQDPGLGLRLIYFSYDVKMKEKGDIPEGYSVSREKKERFSLILESASTNQTSMYLCASSPLGEGRYNEQFFGPGTRLTVL.